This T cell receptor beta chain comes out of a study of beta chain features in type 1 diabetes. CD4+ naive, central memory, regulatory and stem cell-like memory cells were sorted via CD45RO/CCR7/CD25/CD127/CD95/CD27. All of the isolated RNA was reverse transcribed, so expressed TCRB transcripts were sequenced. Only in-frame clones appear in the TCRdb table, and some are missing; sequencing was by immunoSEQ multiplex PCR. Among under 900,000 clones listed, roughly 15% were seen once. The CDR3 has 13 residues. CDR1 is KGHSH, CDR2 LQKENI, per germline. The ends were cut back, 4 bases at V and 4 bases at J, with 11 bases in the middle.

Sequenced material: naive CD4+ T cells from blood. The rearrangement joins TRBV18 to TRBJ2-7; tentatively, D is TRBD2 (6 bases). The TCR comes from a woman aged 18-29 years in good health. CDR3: CASSLPRGYEQYF. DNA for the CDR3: TGTGCCAGCTCACTCCCCCGGGGGTACGAGCAGTACTTC.